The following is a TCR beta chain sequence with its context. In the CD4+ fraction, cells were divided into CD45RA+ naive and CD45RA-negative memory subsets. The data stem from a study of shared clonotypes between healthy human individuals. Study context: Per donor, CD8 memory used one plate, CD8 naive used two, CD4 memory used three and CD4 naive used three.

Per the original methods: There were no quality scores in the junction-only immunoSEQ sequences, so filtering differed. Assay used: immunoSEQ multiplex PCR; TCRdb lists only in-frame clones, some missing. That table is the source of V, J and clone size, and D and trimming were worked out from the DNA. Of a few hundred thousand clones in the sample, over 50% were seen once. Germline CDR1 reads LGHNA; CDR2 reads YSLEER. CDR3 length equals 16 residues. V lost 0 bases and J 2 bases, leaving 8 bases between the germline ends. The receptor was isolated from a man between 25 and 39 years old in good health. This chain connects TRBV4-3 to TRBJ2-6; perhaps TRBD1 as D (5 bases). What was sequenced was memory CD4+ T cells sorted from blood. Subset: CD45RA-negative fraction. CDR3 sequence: CASSQDPRAGANVLTF. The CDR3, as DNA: TGCGCCAGCAGCCAAGATCCCAGGGCTGGGGCCAACGTCCTGACTTTC.